This TCR beta chain comes out of a study of blood T cell repertoires in COVID-19 (TCRdb year 2020). For the study in its entirety: Samples from collaborators originated in the United States, Italy and Spain and spanned both the acute and convalescent phases of COVID-19. The material from the prospective study consisted of cDNA or gDNA derived from T cells, B-cell-depleted T cells, or PBMCs. Subjects who had been exposed to COVID-19, were actively infected with it, or had recovered from it provided the deeply sampled blood TCRbeta repertoires that made up the dataset. The repertoires were released in a freely available public database intended as a resource for research on the immune response to SARS-CoV-2. Samples came from the ongoing ImmuneRACE study (first 160 participants) plus 1,254 subjects from 6 global collaborators. The sample metadata nearly always contained a de-identified subject ID, COVID-19 status, age in years and sex. Where available, HLA class I and class II types were obtained from metadata supplied by the sample provider rather than from assay-based typing. General study outcomes and caveats: The quantity of clinical and demographic metadata differed by source and by participant and was supplied without curation.

TCRbeta CDR3 regions were amplified from genomic DNA using the immunoSEQ Assay, a bias-controlled multiplex PCR. The authors' analysis ran thus. Within the assay, amplification of reference gene primers was used to estimate how many nucleated cells each sample contained. To quantify the absolute abundance of each unique TCRbeta CDR3 rearrangement, sequence reads were collapsed and filtered. Productive Simpson clonality was computed per sample as the square root of Simpson's diversity index over productive rearrangements. The clones in this table, taken by TCRdb from immuneACCESS, are in-frame only. Not every clone is retained; where verified, under half of the shortfall comes from an unresolved V gene, and the cause of the rest is unknown. V and J calls and clone size are given by that table; D and trimming were obtained from the DNA. The sample table contains approximately 330,000 clones; only one count was recorded for 90% of them. Jointly, the top ten make up around 0.98% of the sample.

In Seattle, one collaborating source enrolled patients while the infection was active and tracked those patients longitudinally over the course of disease. Each collaborating institution followed its own protocols to collect whole blood in K2EDTA tubes. Collaborator samples were shipped for TCRbeta analysis as frozen whole blood, isolated PBMCs, or DNA extracted from either sample type. Notes on this clone: Its target antigen remains unknown. Base qualities are missing; no much larger clone stands one base away.

From cysteine to phenylalanine, the CDR3 is 15 amino acids long. Only the CDR3 part of the read is kept: 45 bases, read in frame from the first base. CDR1 and CDR2, per the germline V gene (reference sequence), are LNHDA and SQIVND. Germline trimming amounts to 3 bases on V and 4 bases on J, with 6 as the count of junction bases outside the gene matches. The clonotype was recovered from a woman in her forties with COVID-19, enrolled during active disease. Sample: peripheral blood. The rearranged chain carries TRBV19 and TRBJ1-5; 7 bases in between match TRBD1. The CDR3 amino acid sequence is: CASSIETGRNQPQHF. The nucleotide sequence reads TGTGCCAGTAGTATTGAGACAGGGCGGAATCAGCCCCAGCATTTT.